This T cell receptor (beta chain) appears in the sequencing data of a study of radiation and T cells in renal cell carcinoma. About the study: Nephrectomy followed 15 Gy stereotactic body radiation by 4 weeks.

Time point denoted: blood 2 weeks post-SBRT. Treatment given: 15 Gy SBRT to primary tumor, nephrectomy 4 weeks later. Blood was sampled at baseline, 2 weeks and 4 weeks after SBRT. Measured with immunoSEQ multiplex PCR; TCRdb has only the in-frame clones, and not every one. In the table there are more than 20,000 clones, 81% of which are singletons. CDR1 is SGHAT and CDR2 is FQNNGV in the germline V gene. This CDR3 contains 16 residues. With 5 bases clipped from V and 0 bases from J, the junction kept 8 bases outside the gene matches. This chain uses TRBV11-2 with TRBJ2-7; TRBD1 aligns across 9 bases. This receptor was taken from a man aged 60 to 69 with renal cell carcinoma. The sequences come from blood, collected from a patient whose treatment included radiotherapy and nephrectomy. CDR3 sequence: CASSKLAQGASYEQYF. DNA of the CDR3: TGTGCCAGCAGCAAACTTGCACAGGGGGCCTCCTACGAGCAGTACTTC.